This T cell receptor (beta chain) was identified during a study of vaccination and CD4 T cells after COVID-19. Trimming stripped 0 bases from V and 5 bases from J, with 8 bases between. Germline values: CDR1 KGHSH, CDR2 LQKENI. The CDR3 is 14 residues long. Findings and limits, study-wide: Median SARS-CoV-2-reactive clonotypes rose from roughly 22 to 38, not significantly.

In the case of this clonotype: Antigen specificity is unknown.

The treatment is: roughly 11-day PBMC culture with coronavirus spike peptide pools or control peptides (ViraFEST assay). Via ViraFEST, peptide pools expanded antigen-specific T cells before TCR sequencing. Before Alpha, Beta and Delta appeared in the US, convalescents tested positive (March–late 2020). An Oncomine TCR Beta short-read assay was used to sequence the DNA from cultured CD4+ T cells. TCRdb redid the calling of the PCR reads with MiXCR, one entry per CDR3 protein. The table lists about 14,000 distinct CDR3 sequences, about 50% of them singletons. The source of this sequence is a human donor who had recovered from COVID-19. The chain uses TRBV18 and TRBJ1-3, with unresolved D. Sequenced sample: CD4+ T cells from blood, cultured in vitro. The CDR3 DNA reads as TGTGCCAGCTCACCACCGTCCAGCCGAAACACCATATATTTT. Translation gives CASSPPSSRNTIYF.